The 28 T cell receptor beta chains below all came from one sample that was sequenced in a study of control samples from healthy donors and cancer patients. TCRdb's table, derived via immunoSEQ multiplex PCR, lists solely in-frame clones and lacks some. The sample yields roughly 70,000 clones, approximately 94% seen once. The sample taken for sequencing was blood. Source of these receptors: a woman between 25 and 40 years old in good health.

V usage is TRBV30 and J usage is TRBJ2-5; D is perhaps TRBD2 (5 bases). Trimming cost V 2 bases and J 2 bases, with 15 bases left between them. The V gene's germline CDR1 is GTSNPN and CDR2 SVGIG (reference sequence). CDR3 length: 15 residues. The CDR3 DNA follows: TGTGCCTGGAGTTTGGGGTGGGAGCAACAAGAGACCCAGTACTTC. Translation gives CAWSLGWEQQETQYF.

This chain links TRBV27 with TRBJ2-4; TRBD1 or TRBD2 may be the D gene (5 bases each). Trimming shortened V by 6 bases and J by 7 bases, and 10 bases separated the two germline ends. The CDR3 is 12 amino acids. CDR1 is MNHEY and CDR2 is SMNVEV in the germline V gene (reference sequence). The CDR3 protein is CASRTGGNIQYF. CDR3 sequence (DNA): TGTGCCAGCAGAACAGGAGGCAACATTCAGTACTTC.

V and J are TRBV27 and TRBJ1-1; the D gene is possibly TRBD1 (6 bases). V shed 9 bases and J shed 1 base, with 18 bases lying between them. The germline gives CDR1 MNHEY, CDR2 SMNVEV (reference sequence). CDR3 size: 15 residues. CDR3: CARSGGGGRNTEAFF. The CDR3 coding sequence is TGTGCCAGGTCAGGAGGGGGGGGGAGGAACACTGAAGCTTTCTTT.

This chain joins TRBV3-1 (or the pseudogene TRBV3-2) and TRBJ2-6, with D unresolved. V was cut by 3 bases and J by 0 bases, with 3 bases left in between. Germline V lookup: CDR1 LGHDT, CDR2 YNNKEL (reference sequence). This CDR3 has 14 amino acids. The CDR3 DNA reads TGTGCCAGCAGCCACCGCTCTGGGGCCAACGTCCTGACTTTC. The encoded protein is CASSHRSGANVLTF.

The V and J genes are TRBV6-5 and TRBJ1-4; D is perhaps TRBD1 (6 bases). Trimming stripped 6 bases from V and 8 bases from J, with 19 bases between. Germline CDR1 is MNHEY and CDR2 is SVGAGI. This CDR3 spans 15 amino acids. The CDR3 DNA sequence: TGTGCCAGCAGCCGGGCCCCAGGGGTCTGGGAAAAACTGTTTTTT. It yields the protein CASSRAPGVWEKLFF.

V and J are TRBV19 and TRBJ2-5; perhaps TRBD2 as D (5 bases). The CDR3 extends over 13 amino acids. The V end lost 7 bases, the J end lost 3 bases, and 12 bases lay between the germline ends. Germline V lookup: CDR1 LNHDA, CDR2 SQIVND (reference sequence). The CDR3: CASKRAREETQYF. DNA for the CDR3: TGTGCCAGTAAAAGGGCGCGGGAAGAGACCCAGTACTTC.

This clone was detected once. The chain links TRBV7-8 to TRBJ2-3; D tentatively fits TRBD1 or TRBD2 (6 bases each). The germline CDR1 and CDR2 sequences are SGHVS and FQNEAQ. The CDR3 covers 15 residues. Trimming cost V 7 bases and J 11 bases, with 25 bases left between them. The CDR3 DNA reads TGTGCCAGCACCGATCCCGGGGGCGGGCAGGAACAGCAGTATTTT. It translates to CASTDPGGGQEQQYF.

The chain joins TRBV3-1 (or the pseudogene TRBV3-2) to TRBJ2-1; the match to TRBD1 covers 8 bases. The CDR3 consists of 14 residues. Germline CDR1 LGHDT, CDR2 YNNKEL (reference sequence). V lost 3 bases and J lost 6; bases outside the gene matches: 4. This CDR3 reads CASSQRDRSNEQFF. The CDR3 region has the DNA TGTGCCAGCAGCCAGAGGGACAGGAGCAATGAGCAGTTCTTC.

The chain uses TRBV7-9 and TRBJ1-3, with unresolved D. Germline CDR1 reads SEHNR; CDR2 reads FQNEAQ (reference sequence). The CDR3 totals 15 residues. Trimming took 0 bases from V and 0 from J, leaving 6 bases between them. CDR3 loop: CASSLAKYSGNTIYF. For the CDR3, the DNA is TGTGCCAGCAGCTTAGCGAAGTACTCTGGAAACACCATATATTTT.

V and J are TRBV30 and TRBJ1-6; possibly TRBD1 for D (5 bases). This CDR3 is built from 18 residues. V lost 0 bases to trimming and J lost 10 bases, with 25 bases between them. Germline lookup yields CDR1 GTSNPN and CDR2 SVGIG (reference sequence). DNA for the CDR3: TGTGCCTGGAGTGTACGTGTGTTGAGTAGGGGAGCGGGGTCACCCCTCCACTTT. This codes for CAWSVRVLSRGAGSPLHF. The full variable domain, its missing parts supplied by reference TRBV30 and TRBJ1-6, is SQTIHQWPATLVQPVGSPLSLECTVEGTSNPNLYWYRQAAGRGLQLLFYSVGIGQISSEVPQNLSASRPQDRQFILSSKKLLLSDSGFYLCAWSVRVLSRGAGSPLHFGNGTRLTVT.

This chain links TRBV5-4 with TRBJ2-1, with no clear D. The CDR3 spans 14 residues. V was cut by 2 bases and J by 3 bases, with 9 bases left in between. Germline loops: CDR1 SGHNT, CDR2 YYREEE (reference sequence). The CDR3 is CASSFYGDYNEQFF. The DNA for the CDR3 is TGTGCCAGCAGCTTTTATGGGGACTACAATGAGCAGTTCTTC.

The gene calls are TRBV5-1 and TRBJ1-3; no reliable D call. From germline, CDR1 is SGHRS and CDR2 YFSETQ. The V and J ends lost 1 base and 4 bases respectively, with 3 bases between them. This CDR3 is 12 amino acids long. CDR3 in amino acids: CASSLWGNTIYF. The CDR3, as DNA: TGCGCCAGCAGCTTGTGGGGAAACACCATATATTTT. The full variable domain, in which reference TRBV5-1 and TRBJ1-3 provide the parts outside the CDR3, is KAGVTQTPRYLIKTRGQQVTLSCSPISGHRSVSWYQQTPGQGLQFLFEYFSETQRNKGNFPGRFSGRQFSNSRSEMNVSTLELGDSALYLCASSLWGNTIYFGEGSWLTVV.

This chain links TRBV10-3 with TRBJ1-5, with a tentative D call TRBD1 (5 bases). Germline V gives CDR1 ENHRY, CDR2 SYGVKD. V lost 0 bases and J 2 bases, leaving 11 bases between the germline ends. This CDR3 is 16 amino acids long. In DNA, the CDR3 is TGTGCCATCAGTGAGTCGGTGGGGGGTGGCAATCAGCCCCAGCATTTT. This sequence encodes CAISESVGGGNQPQHF.

The rearrangement uses TRBV29-1 and TRBJ1-2; TRBD1 aligns across 11 bases. The CDR3 contains 13 residues. In germline, CDR1 is SQVTM, CDR2 ANQGSEA. The junction had 7 bases not matched to a gene; V was cut back by 8 bases and J by 5 bases. The CDR3 region is CSTRDRGIYGYTF. CDR3 bases: TGCAGCACCCGGGACAGGGGGATTTATGGCTACACCTTC.

The J gene is TRBJ1-5, the V gene TRBV27; D gene ambiguous. Trimming left V 5 bases short and J 0 bases short, with 5 bases between. This CDR3 spans 13 amino acids. Per the germline V gene, CDR1 is MNHEY and CDR2 is SMNVEV (reference sequence). The CDR3 reads CASSIVSNQPQHF. In DNA, the CDR3 is TGTGCCAGCAGTATAGTTAGCAATCAGCCCCAGCATTTT.

This clone showed up just once. The rearrangement joins TRBV6-4 to TRBJ1-2; D not resolved. Germline lookup yields CDR1 MRHNA and CDR2 SNTAGT. Trimming shortened V by 0 bases and J by 8 bases, and 16 bases separated the two germline ends. This CDR3 has 15 amino acids. The CDR3 sequence is CASSDSSAGSGGYTF. CDR3 in DNA: TGTGCCAGCAGTGACTCGAGTGCCGGCTCAGGCGGCTACACCTTC.

V gene TRBV11-2 combines with J gene TRBJ1-2, with D tentatively TRBD1 (6 bases). CDR3 length: 14 amino acids. Between the trimmed V and J ends, which lost 1 base and 8 bases, there was a span of 14 bases. The germline V gene has CDR1 SGHAT and CDR2 FQNNGV. CDR3 loop: CASSLVRTVDGYTF. CDR3 coding DNA: TGTGCCAGCAGCTTAGTCAGGACAGTGGACGGCTACACCTTC. Filled out from reference TRBV11-2 and TRBJ1-2, the complete variable domain reads EAGVAQSPRYKIIEKRQSVAFWCNPISGHATLYWYQQILGQGPKLLIQFQNNGVVDDSQLPKDRFSAERLKGVDSTLKIQPAKLEDSAVYLCASSLVRTVDGYTFGSGTRLTVV.

The rearrangement uses TRBV7-3 and TRBJ1-2; D is unclear. V was shortened by 5 bases and J by 8 bases, with 24 bases between the two germline ends. The CDR3 is 16 amino acids. CDR1 and CDR2 (germline): SGHTA, FQGTGA. The CDR3 nucleotides read TGTGCCAGCAGCCTGCTTGGGTCCGACGGGCCACGGGGCTACACCTTC. Amino acids: CASSLLGSDGPRGYTF.

The gene calls are TRBV3-1 (or the pseudogene TRBV3-2) and TRBJ1-2; 11 positions match TRBD1. After removal of 1 base from V and 7 bases from J, the junction contained 8 bases not matched to a gene. The CDR3 is 16 residues long. Per the germline V gene, CDR1 is LGHDT and CDR2 is YNNKEL (reference sequence). Here the CDR3 DNA reads TGTGCCAGCAGCCAAGGGAGGACAGGGGGCGCGGGTGGCTACACCTTC. Its protein product is CASSQGRTGGAGGYTF.

The rearrangement links TRBV5-1 to TRBJ2-3; D gene unclear. The CDR3 is made up of 13 amino acids. From germline, CDR1 is SGHRS and CDR2 YFSETQ. V was pared by 6 bases and J by 0 bases, with 8 bases between. The CDR3 loop is CASKMDSTDTQYF. In nucleotides, the CDR3 is TGCGCCAGCAAAATGGACAGCACAGATACGCAGTATTTT.

The rearrangement uses TRBV11-3 and TRBJ1-2, with D possibly matching TRBD1 (5 bases). Germline assignment: CDR1 SGHNT and CDR2 YENEEA. The V and J ends lost 0 bases and 8 bases respectively, with 10 bases between them. CDR3 length: 13 residues. The CDR3 is CASSLDQGGGYTF. The CDR3 nucleotides are TGTGCCAGCAGCTTAGACCAGGGAGGCGGCTACACCTTC.

This clone has a handful of counts. This rearrangement joins TRBV19 to TRBJ1-2; 7 positions agree with TRBD1. Trimming took 3 bases from V and 9 from J; bases not matched to a gene: 13. The CDR3 runs to 15 residues. Germline V gene sequence: CDR1 LNHDA, CDR2 SQIVND (reference sequence). CDR3 bases: TGTGCCAGTAGTATGTATGGAGACAGGGCAATTAGCTACACCTTC. Translated, it gives CASSMYGDRAISYTF.

The chain uses TRBV28 and TRBJ1-5; 7 nucleotides align to TRBD1. Trimming removed 2 bases from V and 15 bases from J; junction bases left unmatched: 7. The CDR3 is 12 residues long. Germline V gene lookup returns CDR1 MDHEN and CDR2 SYDVKM. CDR3 in amino acids: CASSLETGPMHF. DNA of the CDR3: TGTGCCAGCAGTTTAGAGACAGGGCCAATGCATTTT. Together with reference TRBV28 and TRBJ1-5, the CDR3 gives the full variable domain: DVKVTQSSRYLVKRTGEKVFLECVQDMDHENMFWYRQDPGLGLRLIYFSYDVKMKEKGDIPEGYSVSREKKERFSLILESASTNQTSMYLCASSLETGPMHFGDGTRLSIL.

This CDR3 reads CASSQLGTGKTAQHF. The CDR3 nucleotides read TGTGCCAGCAGCCAGTTGGGGACAGGCAAGACAGCCCAGCATTTT. V gene TRBV7-2 combines with J gene TRBJ1-5; 8 bases fit TRBD1. J was trimmed by 11 bases and V by 5 bases; bases with no gene match: 14. CDR1 is SGHTA, CDR2 FQGNSA, per germline. CDR3 length: 15 amino acids.

This rearrangement joins TRBV30 to TRBJ1-5; 9 bases align to TRBD1. The V gene end was trimmed by 3 bases and the J gene end by 2 bases; junction bases not matched to a gene: 5. The germline V gene encodes CDR1 GTSNPN and CDR2 SVGIG (reference sequence). This CDR3 is built from 15 residues. CDR3 in DNA: TGTGCCTGGAGGCCACAGGGGGCGGGCAATCAGCCCCAGCATTTT. Translating it yields CAWRPQGAGNQPQHF.

CDR3 bases: TGTGCCAGCAGCTCCATACAGGGGGCAGAGGGGATAGCCAAAAACATTCAGTACTTC. Its translation: CASSSIQGAEGIAKNIQYF. The rearrangement links TRBV13 to TRBJ2-4, with TRBD1 matching 9 bases. J was trimmed by 0 bases and V by 4 bases; bases with no gene match: 13. In germline, CDR1 is PRHDT, CDR2 FYEKMQ (reference sequence). The CDR3 spans 19 residues.

CDR3 DNA sequence: TGTGCCAGCACCCCTCCCCTTAACTATGGCTACACCTTC. The encoded protein is CASTPPLNYGYTF. This chain joins TRBV28 and TRBJ1-2, with D hard to call. V was clipped by 7 bases and J by 1 base, with 10 bases between them. Germline CDR1 reads MDHEN; CDR2 reads SYDVKM. The CDR3 covers 13 residues.

The chain uses TRBV19 and TRBJ1-2, with TRBD1 matching over 8 bases. This CDR3 is built from 15 residues. V shed 5 bases and J 5 bases; nucleotides not matched to a gene: 10. Looked up from germline, CDR1 is LNHDA and CDR2 is SQIVND (reference sequence). The CDR3 sequence is CASSPSGGAGYGYTF. The CDR3, as DNA: TGTGCCAGTAGTCCATCAGGGGGCGCTGGATATGGCTACACCTTC.